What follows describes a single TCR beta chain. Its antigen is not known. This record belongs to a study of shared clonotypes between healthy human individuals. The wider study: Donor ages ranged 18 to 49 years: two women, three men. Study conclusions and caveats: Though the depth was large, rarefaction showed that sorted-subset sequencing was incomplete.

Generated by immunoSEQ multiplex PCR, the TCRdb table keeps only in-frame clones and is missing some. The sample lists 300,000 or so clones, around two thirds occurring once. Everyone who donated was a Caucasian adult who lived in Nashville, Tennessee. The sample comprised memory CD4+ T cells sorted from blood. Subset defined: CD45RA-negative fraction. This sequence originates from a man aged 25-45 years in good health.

The CDR3 DNA follows: TGTGCCAGCAGCTCAACTTCGACTAGCAACACCGGGGAGCTGTTTTTT. It specifies CASSSTSTSNTGELFF. The genes are TRBV7-3 and TRBJ2-2, with 7 bases matching TRBD2. Trimming at V came to 4 bases and at J to 2 bases, leaving 7 bases not matched to a gene. Germline lookup yields CDR1 SGHTA and CDR2 FQGTGA. The CDR3 consists of 16 residues.